This TCR beta chain derives from a study of T cell responses to AZD1222 COVID-19 vaccine. Measured with immunoSEQ multiplex PCR; TCRdb has only the in-frame clones, and not every one. The table records about 120,000 clones, approximately 86% of them present only once. The V gene's germline CDR1 is MDHEN and CDR2 SYDVKM. CDR3 size: 13 residues. J was trimmed by 10 bases and V by 3 bases; bases with no gene match: 8. Study-level results: Per reports, nearly half of all spike-specific TCRs target regions that are unmutated in variants. Recipients of AZD1222 seropositive at baseline numbered only six or seven. Increases in Spike-specific TCR breadth and depth were seen after two AZD1222 doses.

Points on this clone: The antigen is not known.

The receptor comes from an adult in good health. The specimen was peripheral blood, collected on day 0 of AZD1222 vaccination. V and J are TRBV28 and TRBJ1-1, with TRBD1 matching over 7 bases. The CDR3 here is CASSLVQRQGAFF. The CDR3 nucleotides are TGTGCCAGCAGTTTGGTCCAACGACAGGGAGCTTTCTTT.